This is a list of T cell receptor beta chains from one sample in a study of blood T cell repertoires in COVID-19. Generated by immunoSEQ multiplex PCR, the TCRdb table keeps only in-frame clones and is missing some. The sample has around 160,000 clones, roughly four fifths seen once. The sequencing input was peripheral blood. All receptors derive from a man aged 60 to 69 with active or convalescent COVID-19. The CDR3 runs from the conserved cysteine through the conserved F or W. The D gene is left open where the match is weak. Only part of the rows carry a size: once, few, many, or a class if the clone is expanded.

clone size | D gene | J gene | V gene | CDR3 DNA | CDR3 protein
NA | TRBD2 | TRBJ2-1 | TRBV11-2 | TGTGCCAGCAGGTGGACTAGCGGGAGTATGAATGAGCAGTTCTTC | CASRWTSGSMNEQFF
NA | NA | TRBJ1-1 | TRBV6-5 | TGTGCCAGCAGTATGACGGGAGGGGGGAACACTGAAGCTTTCTTT | CASSMTGGGNTEAFF
NA | NA | TRBJ2-1 | TRBV27 | TGTGCCAGCAGTTTATCGCAGTCCTACAATGAGCAGTTCTTC | CASSLSQSYNEQFF
NA | NA | TRBJ2-2 | TRBV6-5 | TGTGCCAGCAGTACCCGGGACACCAACACCGGGGAGCTGTTTTTT | CASSTRDTNTGELFF
NA | TRBD2 | TRBJ2-7 | TRBV6-5 | TGTGCCAGCAGGGGACTAGCGGGAGGAGAGAACGAGCAGTACTTC | CASRGLAGGENEQYF
NA | TRBD1 | TRBJ2-7 | TRBV7-4 | TGTGCCAGCAGCCCCCACCGGGACAGGGGGTACTACGAGCAGTACTTC | CASSPHRDRGYYEQYF
NA | TRBD1 | TRBJ2-2 | TRBV28 | TGTGCCAGCAGTTGGGGAGACAGGGGGCGTAAAAACACCGGGGAGCTGTTTTTT | CASSWGDRGRKNTGELFF
NA | NA | TRBJ2-2 | TRBV5-1 | TGCGCCAGCAGCTCGGGACTGGCGAACACCGGGGAGCTGTTTTTT | CASSSGLANTGELFF
NA | TRBD1 | TRBJ1-2 | TRBV6-1 | TGTGCCAGCAGTGGGACCGGGACAGGTTCCTATGGCTACACCTTC | CASSGTGTGSYGYTF
NA | TRBD1 | TRBJ1-4 | TRBV3-1/TRBV3-2 | TGTGCCAGCAGCCAACCGAGGACAGGGGGAGAAGAAAAACTGTTTTTT | CASSQPRTGGEEKLFF
NA | NA | TRBJ1-5 | TRBV2 | TGTGCCAGCAGTGCGGCAGGGAGGTACGGACAGCCCCAGCATTTT | CASSAAGRYGQPQHF
NA | NA | TRBJ2-3 | TRBV6-5 | TGTGCCAGCAGCTTAAGCGGCGATACGCAGTATTTT | CASSLSGDTQYF
NA | TRBD1 | TRBJ1-2 | TRBV3-1/TRBV3-2 | TGTGCCAGCAGCCAAGCGGGACAGGGGGCCTATGGCTACACCTTC | CASSQAGQGAYGYTF
NA | TRBD1 | TRBJ2-2 | TRBV19 | TGTGCCAGTACTTTCCGGGACAGGGGACTGTCCGGGGAGCTGTTTTTT | CASTFRDRGLSGELFF
once | NA | TRBJ1-1 | TRBV24-1 | TGTGCCACCAGTGACGCAGCGGGGATTGAAGCTTTCTTT | CATSDAAGIEAFF
NA | NA | TRBJ1-2 | TRBV6-5 | TGTGCCAGCCGATCAGGGGCTAACTATGGCTACACCTTC | CASRSGANYGYTF
NA | NA | TRBJ2-1 | TRBV19 | TGTGCCAGTAGTATAGAGCCCCAGCGGCCGGCGGAGCAGTTCTTC | CASSIEPQRPAEQFF
NA | TRBD1 | TRBJ2-7 | TRBV25-1 | TGTGCCAGCAGACAGGGGGGTTCCTACGAGCAGTACTTC | CASRQGGSYEQYF
NA | TRBD2 | TRBJ2-2 | TRBV11-3 | TGTGCCAGCAGCGTTAGCGGGGCAGACACCGGGGAGCTGTTTTTT | CASSVSGADTGELFF